This T cell receptor beta chain was observed in a study of blood T cell repertoires in COVID-19. Across the study: The analysed material was cDNA or gDNA that came from T cells, B-cell-depleted T cells, or PBMCs.

This table comes from immunoSEQ multiplex PCR, and its TCRdb copy is limited to in-frame clones, with some not included. The data show about 190,000 clones, more than 70% seen once. The CDR3 totals 15 residues. Trimming took off 5 bases at V and 2 bases at J, with 15 bases between the two ends. Germline lookup yields CDR1 SGHTA and CDR2 FQGNSA. The chain has TRBV7-2 and TRBJ1-1; D is possibly TRBD1 (6 bases). The receptor was derived from a woman aged 40 to 50 who had recovered from COVID-19. Sequenced sample: peripheral blood. The CDR3 DNA reads TGTGCCAGCAGCCCCCCGGGGGGCCCCAACACTGAAGCTTTCTTT. This sequence encodes CASSPPGGPNTEAFF.